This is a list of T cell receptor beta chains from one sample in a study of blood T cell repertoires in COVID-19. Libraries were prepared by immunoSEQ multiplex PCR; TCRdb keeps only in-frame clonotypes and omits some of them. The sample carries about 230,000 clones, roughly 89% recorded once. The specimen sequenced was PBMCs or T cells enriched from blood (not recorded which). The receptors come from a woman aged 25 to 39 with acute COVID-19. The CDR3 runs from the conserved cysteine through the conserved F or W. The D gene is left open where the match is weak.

cdr3_aa: CASNDGVTNTEAFF; cdr3_nt: TGTGCCAGCAATGACGGGGTTACGAACACTGAAGCTTTCTTT; j_call: TRBJ1-1; v_call: TRBV9; d_call: NA
cdr3_aa: CASSPGSGTGVEKLFF; cdr3_nt: TGTGCCAGTAGCCCGGGGAGCGGGACAGGGGTCGAAAAACTGTTTTTT; j_call: TRBJ1-4; v_call: TRBV19; d_call: TRBD1
cdr3_aa: CASSATNREETQYF; cdr3_nt: TGTGCCAGCAGCGCGACAAACAGGGAAGAGACCCAGTACTTC; j_call: TRBJ2-5; v_call: TRBV9; d_call: NA
cdr3_aa: CASSGLAGDDTQYF; cdr3_nt: TGCGCCAGCAGTGGGCTAGCGGGGGACGATACGCAGTATTTT; j_call: TRBJ2-3; v_call: TRBV10-1; d_call: TRBD2
cdr3_aa: CASSSDRANQPQHF; cdr3_nt: TGTGCCAGCAGTTCGGACAGGGCGAATCAGCCCCAGCATTTT; j_call: TRBJ1-5; v_call: TRBV28; d_call: TRBD1
cdr3_aa: CASSSNRQGVGNTIYF; cdr3_nt: TGTGCCAGCAGCTCTAACCGACAGGGGGTAGGAAACACCATATATTTT; j_call: TRBJ1-3; v_call: TRBV11-2; d_call: TRBD1
cdr3_aa: CASRRGGEHTDTQYF; cdr3_nt: TGTGCCAGTAGGCGCGGAGGCGAGCATACAGATACGCAGTATTTT; j_call: TRBJ2-3; v_call: TRBV19; d_call: NA
cdr3_aa: CASSRETGDLNTGELFF; cdr3_nt: TGTGCCAGCAGCAGAGAGACAGGGGACCTGAACACCGGGGAGCTGTTTTTT; j_call: TRBJ2-2; v_call: TRBV7-9; d_call: TRBD1
cdr3_aa: CASSVRQGGTEAFF; cdr3_nt: TGTGCCAGCAGCGTGAGACAGGGGGGCACTGAAGCTTTCTTT; j_call: TRBJ1-1; v_call: TRBV7-2; d_call: TRBD1
cdr3_aa: CASSPERAVNTEAFF; cdr3_nt: TGTGCCAGCAGCCCCGAGCGAGCAGTGAACACTGAAGCTTTCTTT; j_call: TRBJ1-1; v_call: TRBV7-2; d_call: NA
cdr3_aa: CASRIQGDSNQPQHF; cdr3_nt: TGTGCCAGCAGAATACAGGGGGATTCCAATCAGCCCCAGCATTTT; j_call: TRBJ1-5; v_call: TRBV6-5; d_call: TRBD1
cdr3_aa: CASSFGTSGGGNEQFF; cdr3_nt: TGTGCCAGCAGCTTCGGGACTAGCGGGGGTGGCAATGAGCAGTTCTTC; j_call: TRBJ2-1; v_call: TRBV9; d_call: TRBD2
cdr3_aa: CASSPGQGGNTIYF; cdr3_nt: TGCGCCAGCAGCCCCGGACAGGGTGGAAACACCATATATTTT; j_call: TRBJ1-3; v_call: TRBV5-1; d_call: TRBD1
cdr3_aa: CASSLEGQGQYF; cdr3_nt: TGCGCCAGCAGCTTGGAGGGACAGGGGCAGTATTTT; j_call: TRBJ2-3; v_call: TRBV5-1; d_call: TRBD1
cdr3_aa: CASRRTWAVDQPQHF; cdr3_nt: TGTGCCAGCAGAAGAACTTGGGCAGTAGATCAGCCCCAGCATTTT; j_call: TRBJ1-5; v_call: TRBV6-5; d_call: NA
cdr3_aa: CASSSSGLHEDEQFF; cdr3_nt: TGTGCCAGCAGCTCGTCAGGACTACACGAGGATGAGCAGTTCTTC; j_call: TRBJ2-1; v_call: TRBV7-2; d_call: NA
cdr3_aa: CASSLEAVGSGYTF; cdr3_nt: TGCGCCAGCAGCTTGGAGGCAGTGGGGAGTGGCTACACCTTC; j_call: TRBJ1-2; v_call: TRBV5-1; d_call: NA
cdr3_aa: CASSLTGLYGYTF; cdr3_nt: TGTGCCAGCAGTTTGACAGGCCTCTATGGCTACACCTTC; j_call: TRBJ1-2; v_call: TRBV13; d_call: NA